This T cell receptor (beta chain) is drawn from a study of blood T cell repertoires in COVID-19. Germline V lookup: CDR1 SEHNR, CDR2 FQNEAQ (reference sequence). The CDR3 is 13 amino acids. Trimming pared 5 bases from V and 1 base from J, leaving 9 bases between. Generated by immunoSEQ multiplex PCR, the TCRdb table keeps only in-frame clones and is missing some. This sample carries roughly 500,000 clones, 89% of them seen once, and the ten largest clones take about 1%. The source material was peripheral blood. This sequence was found in a man aged 18 to 35 with COVID-19, enrolled during active disease. The chain is built from TRBV7-9 and TRBJ2-7; D is uncertain. CDR3 loop: CASSPSLSYEQYF. CDR3 DNA sequence: TGTGCCAGCAGCCCGTCGCTATCCTACGAGCAGTACTTC.